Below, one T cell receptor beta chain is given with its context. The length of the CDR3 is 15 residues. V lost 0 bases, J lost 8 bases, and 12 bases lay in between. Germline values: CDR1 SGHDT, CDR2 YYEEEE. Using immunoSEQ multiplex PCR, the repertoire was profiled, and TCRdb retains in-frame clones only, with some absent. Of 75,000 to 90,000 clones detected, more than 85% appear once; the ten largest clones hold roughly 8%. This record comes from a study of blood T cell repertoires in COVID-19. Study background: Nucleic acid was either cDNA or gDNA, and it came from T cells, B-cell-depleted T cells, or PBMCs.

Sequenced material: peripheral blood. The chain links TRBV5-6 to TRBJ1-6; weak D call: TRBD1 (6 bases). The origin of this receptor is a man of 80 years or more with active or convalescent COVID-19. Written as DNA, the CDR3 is TGTGCCAGCAGCTTGGATCAGGGGATAGATTCACCCCTCCACTTT. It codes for CASSLDQGIDSPLHF.